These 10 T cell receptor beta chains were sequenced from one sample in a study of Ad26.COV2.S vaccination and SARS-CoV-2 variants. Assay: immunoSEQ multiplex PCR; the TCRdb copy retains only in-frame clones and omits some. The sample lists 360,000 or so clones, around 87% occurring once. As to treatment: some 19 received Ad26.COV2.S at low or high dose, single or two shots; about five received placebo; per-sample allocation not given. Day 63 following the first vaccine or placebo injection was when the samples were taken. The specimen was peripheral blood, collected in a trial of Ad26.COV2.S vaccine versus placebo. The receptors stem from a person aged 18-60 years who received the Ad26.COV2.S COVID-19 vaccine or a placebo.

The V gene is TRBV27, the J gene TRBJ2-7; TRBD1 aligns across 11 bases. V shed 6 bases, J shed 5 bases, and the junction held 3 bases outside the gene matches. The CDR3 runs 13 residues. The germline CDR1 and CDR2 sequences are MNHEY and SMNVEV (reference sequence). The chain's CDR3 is CASRWTGGNEQYF. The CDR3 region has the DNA TGTGCCAGCAGATGGACAGGGGGCAACGAGCAGTACTTC.

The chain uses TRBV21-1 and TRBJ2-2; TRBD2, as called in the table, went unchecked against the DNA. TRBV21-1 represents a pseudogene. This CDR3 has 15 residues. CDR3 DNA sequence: TGTGCCAGCAGCAGACGACTAGAATCCACCGGGGAGCTGTTTTTT. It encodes CASSRRLESTGELFF.

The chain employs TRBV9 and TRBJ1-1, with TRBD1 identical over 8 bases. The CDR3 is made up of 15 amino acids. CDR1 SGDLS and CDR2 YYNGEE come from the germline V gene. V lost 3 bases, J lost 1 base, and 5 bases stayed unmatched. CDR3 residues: CASSAADRGNTEAFF. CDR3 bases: TGTGCCAGCAGCGCAGCCGACAGGGGGAACACTGAAGCTTTCTTT.

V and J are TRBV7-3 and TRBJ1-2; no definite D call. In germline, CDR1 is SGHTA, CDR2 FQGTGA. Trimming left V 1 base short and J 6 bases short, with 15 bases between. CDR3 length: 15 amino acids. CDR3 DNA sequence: TGTGCCAGCAGCTTAAACGCCCGAGCCGTGCATGGCTACACCTTC. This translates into CASSLNARAVHGYTF.

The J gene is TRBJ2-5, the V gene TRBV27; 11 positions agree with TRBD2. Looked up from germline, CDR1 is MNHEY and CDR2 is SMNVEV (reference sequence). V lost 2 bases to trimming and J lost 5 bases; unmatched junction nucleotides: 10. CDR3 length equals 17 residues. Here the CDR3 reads CASSLRVLAGAGETQYF. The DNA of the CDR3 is TGTGCCAGCAGTTTAAGGGTACTAGCGGGGGCCGGGGAGACCCAGTACTTC.

In nucleotides, the CDR3 is TGTGCCAGCAGTACCATAAACACCGGGGAGCTGTTTTTT. This encodes CASSTINTGELFF. J is TRBJ2-2 and V is TRBV6-5, with no clear D. The CDR3 runs 13 residues. With 5 bases removed from V and 2 bases from J, the gap between germline ends came to 6 bases. CDR1 and CDR2 from the germline V gene are MNHEY and SVGAGI.

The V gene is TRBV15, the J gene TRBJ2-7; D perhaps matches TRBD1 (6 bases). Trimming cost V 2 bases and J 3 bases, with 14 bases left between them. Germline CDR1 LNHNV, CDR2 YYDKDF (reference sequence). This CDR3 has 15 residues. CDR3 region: CATSRLSGTSYEQYF. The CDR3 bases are TGTGCCACCAGCAGACTATCCGGGACAAGCTACGAGCAGTACTTC.

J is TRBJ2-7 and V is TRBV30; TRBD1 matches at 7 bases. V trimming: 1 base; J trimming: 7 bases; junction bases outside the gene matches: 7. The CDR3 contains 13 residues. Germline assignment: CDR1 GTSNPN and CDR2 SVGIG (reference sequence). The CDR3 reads CAWSGDSRWEQYF. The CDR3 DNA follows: TGTGCCTGGAGTGGGGACAGCCGGTGGGAGCAGTACTTC.

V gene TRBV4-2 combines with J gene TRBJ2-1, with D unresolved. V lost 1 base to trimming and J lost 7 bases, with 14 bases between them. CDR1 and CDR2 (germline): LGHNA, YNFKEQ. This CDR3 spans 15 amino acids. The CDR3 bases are TGTGCCAGCAGCCAAGCGGGCATCCAGGAGAATGAGCAGTTCTTC. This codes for CASSQAGIQENEQFF.

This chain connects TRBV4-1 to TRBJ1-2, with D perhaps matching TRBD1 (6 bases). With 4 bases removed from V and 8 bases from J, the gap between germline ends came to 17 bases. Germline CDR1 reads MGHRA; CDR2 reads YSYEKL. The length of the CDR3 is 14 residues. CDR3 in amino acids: CASSLIGGQRGYTF. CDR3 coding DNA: TGCGCCAGCAGCCTAATCGGGGGCCAGCGGGGCTACACCTTC.